These T cell receptor beta chains were read from a single sample in a study of T cells expressing NK-cell markers. From the 5' RACE reads, TCRdb lists one entry per CDR3 protein and no DNA. Its table lists 350,000 to 400,000 distinct CDR3 sequences. Sequenced: blood T cells: a sorted CD56 or NKG2C T cell subset, CD4+ or CD8+ T cells, or bulk PBMC T cells (not recorded which). These TCRs come from a woman between 45 and 65 years old in good health. CDR3s include the opening cysteine and the closing phenylalanine or tryptophan. The order of the fields is J gene, V gene, CDR3 protein.

j_call: TRBJ2-3
v_call: TRBV5-1
cdr3_aa: CASSNPGGDGTDTQYF

j_call: TRBJ2-1
v_call: TRBV12-3/TRBV12-4
cdr3_aa: CASSLLTRGNEQFF

j_call: TRBJ2-5
v_call: TRBV29-1
cdr3_aa: CSVEGGGVGETQYF

j_call: TRBJ2-5
v_call: TRBV20-1
cdr3_aa: CSARDEGRGETQYF

j_call: TRBJ2-3
v_call: TRBV5-1
cdr3_aa: CASSSPPGVAGERSDTQYF

j_call: TRBJ2-7
v_call: TRBV5-6
cdr3_aa: CASSYGTGASYEQYF

j_call: TRBJ2-3
v_call: TRBV12-3/TRBV12-4
cdr3_aa: CASRAGTSDTQYF

j_call: TRBJ1-1
v_call: TRBV27
cdr3_aa: CASRTRGGYTEAFF

j_call: TRBJ2-3
v_call: TRBV18
cdr3_aa: CASSPHRGPGTDTQYF

j_call: TRBJ2-1
v_call: TRBV20-1
cdr3_aa: CSALPRTGEVEQFF

j_call: TRBJ2-2
v_call: TRBV6-4
cdr3_aa: CASSDSGLGNTGELFF

j_call: TRBJ1-2
v_call: TRBV12-3/TRBV12-4
cdr3_aa: CASRFGQGYGYTF

j_call: TRBJ1-1
v_call: TRBV20-1
cdr3_aa: CSAPTRPITEAFF

j_call: TRBJ2-1
v_call: TRBV25-1
cdr3_aa: CASRGVGGQFF

j_call: TRBJ2-1
v_call: TRBV20-1
cdr3_aa: CSARPSAGLFTNGLPSQFF

j_call: TRBJ2-1
v_call: TRBV7-7
cdr3_aa: CASSLGGTRNYNEQFF

j_call: TRBJ2-6
v_call: TRBV27
cdr3_aa: CASSFFGTQGFSSGANVLTF

j_call: TRBJ2-3
v_call: TRBV7-6
cdr3_aa: CASSLRMRRGYTDTQYF

j_call: TRBJ2-7
v_call: TRBV24-1
cdr3_aa: CATSDPGQGTYGQYF

j_call: TRBJ2-1
v_call: TRBV7-9
cdr3_aa: CASSRSGRGRNEQFF

j_call: TRBJ2-1
v_call: TRBV20-1
cdr3_aa: CSARVLARSTEQFF

j_call: TRBJ2-1
v_call: TRBV7-2
cdr3_aa: CASGGWTGGPGEQFF

j_call: TRBJ1-3
v_call: TRBV12-3/TRBV12-4
cdr3_aa: CASRDSGGNTIYF

j_call: TRBJ2-1
v_call: TRBV28
cdr3_aa: CASSLGLAGINEQFF

j_call: TRBJ2-2
v_call: TRBV29-1
cdr3_aa: CSVETGGRPGELFF

j_call: TRBJ1-6
v_call: TRBV7-8
cdr3_aa: CASSAEGISYNSPLHF

j_call: TRBJ2-5
v_call: TRBV4-1
cdr3_aa: CASSQRKAGTSGETQYF

j_call: TRBJ2-1
v_call: TRBV5-1
cdr3_aa: CASSLKGIAGGTEQFF

j_call: TRBJ2-1
v_call: TRBV24-1
cdr3_aa: CATSYRTGGDHEQFF

j_call: TRBJ2-3
v_call: TRBV20-1
cdr3_aa: CSARGSGRAGYPDTQYF

j_call: TRBJ1-1
v_call: TRBV19
cdr3_aa: CASSIGGDMNTEAFF

j_call: TRBJ2-1
v_call: TRBV12-3/TRBV12-4
cdr3_aa: CASSSNLRQFYNEQFF

j_call: TRBJ2-1
v_call: TRBV20-1
cdr3_aa: CSARTVSGLAGVHNEQFF

j_call: TRBJ1-2
v_call: TRBV5-1
cdr3_aa: CASSLDVGRYGYTF

j_call: TRBJ1-6
v_call: TRBV20-1
cdr3_aa: CSARFDGSYNSPLHF

j_call: TRBJ2-5
v_call: TRBV12-3/TRBV12-4
cdr3_aa: CASSSSGTFASTQYF

j_call: TRBJ1-1
v_call: TRBV12-5
cdr3_aa: CASGLGQGISEAFF

j_call: TRBJ2-5
v_call: TRBV5-5
cdr3_aa: CASSPSGLWETQYF

j_call: TRBJ1-3
v_call: TRBV3-1
cdr3_aa: CASSLLQGAWNTIYF

j_call: TRBJ1-1
v_call: TRBV6-2/TRBV6-3
cdr3_aa: CASSYSNRLNTEAFF

j_call: TRBJ1-5
v_call: TRBV18
cdr3_aa: CASSPTGGLNQPQHF

j_call: TRBJ2-3
v_call: TRBV24-1
cdr3_aa: CATSEPGPFTDTQYF

j_call: TRBJ2-2
v_call: TRBV6-5
cdr3_aa: CATGTYAGELFF

j_call: TRBJ2-1
v_call: TRBV29-1
cdr3_aa: CSVERGVDEQFF

j_call: TRBJ2-1
v_call: TRBV6-5
cdr3_aa: CASSYLGNEQFF

j_call: TRBJ2-7
v_call: TRBV4-1
cdr3_aa: CASSQDRGGREQYF

j_call: TRBJ2-7
v_call: TRBV4-1
cdr3_aa: CASSQNSQGGNYEQYF

j_call: TRBJ2-1
v_call: TRBV5-1
cdr3_aa: CASSPVFRRLAGGTNEQFF

j_call: TRBJ2-7
v_call: TRBV27
cdr3_aa: CASSPVGDYEQYF

j_call: TRBJ2-3
v_call: TRBV6-6
cdr3_aa: CASSYGRTPLAPTADTQYF